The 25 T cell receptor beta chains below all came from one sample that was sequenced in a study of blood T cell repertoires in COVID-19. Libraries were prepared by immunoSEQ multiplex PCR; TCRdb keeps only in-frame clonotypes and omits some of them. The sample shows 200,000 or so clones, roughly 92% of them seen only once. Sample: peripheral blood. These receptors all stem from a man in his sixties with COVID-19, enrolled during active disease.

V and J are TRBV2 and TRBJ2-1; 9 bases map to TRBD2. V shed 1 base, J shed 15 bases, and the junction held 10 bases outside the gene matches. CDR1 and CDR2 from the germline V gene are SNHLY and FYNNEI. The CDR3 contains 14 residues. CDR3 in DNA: TGTGCCAGCAGTGAAGGGGTAGCGGGAGCAATAAGGTTCTTC. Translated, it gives CASSEGVAGAIRFF.

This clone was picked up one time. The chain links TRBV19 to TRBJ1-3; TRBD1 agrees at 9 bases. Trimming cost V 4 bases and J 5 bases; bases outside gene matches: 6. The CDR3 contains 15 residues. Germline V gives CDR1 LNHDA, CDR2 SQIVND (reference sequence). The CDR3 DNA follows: TGTGCCAGTAGTAAGCCGGGACAGGGACGAAACACCATATATTTT. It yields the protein CASSKPGQGRNTIYF.

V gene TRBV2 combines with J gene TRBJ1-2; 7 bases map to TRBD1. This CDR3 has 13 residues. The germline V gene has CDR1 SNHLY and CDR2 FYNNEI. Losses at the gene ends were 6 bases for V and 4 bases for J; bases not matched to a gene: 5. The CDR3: CASRGTEFYGYTF. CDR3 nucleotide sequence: TGTGCCAGCAGGGGGACAGAATTCTATGGCTACACCTTC.

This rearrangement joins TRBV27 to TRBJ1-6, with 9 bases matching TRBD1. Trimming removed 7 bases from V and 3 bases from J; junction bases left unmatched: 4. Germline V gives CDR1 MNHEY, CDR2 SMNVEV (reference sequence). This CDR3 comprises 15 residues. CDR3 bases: TGTGCCAGCAAGGGACAGGGAAGCTATAATTCACCCCTCCACTTT. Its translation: CASKGQGSYNSPLHF.

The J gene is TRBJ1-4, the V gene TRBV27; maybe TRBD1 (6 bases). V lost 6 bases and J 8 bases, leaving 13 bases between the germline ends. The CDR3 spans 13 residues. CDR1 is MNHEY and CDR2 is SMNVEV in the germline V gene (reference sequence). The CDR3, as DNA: TGTGCCAGCAGAGGGGGTTTAGGGGAAAAACTGTTTTTT. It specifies CASRGGLGEKLFF.

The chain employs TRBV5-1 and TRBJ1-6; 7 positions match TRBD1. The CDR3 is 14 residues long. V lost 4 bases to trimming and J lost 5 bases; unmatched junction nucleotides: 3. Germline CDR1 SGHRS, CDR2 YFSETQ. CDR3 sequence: CASSKGQHNSPLHF. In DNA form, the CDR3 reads TGCGCCAGCAGCAAGGGACAGCATAATTCACCCCTCCACTTT. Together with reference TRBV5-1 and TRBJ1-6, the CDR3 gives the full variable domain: KAGVTQTPRYLIKTRGQQVTLSCSPISGHRSVSWYQQTPGQGLQFLFEYFSETQRNKGNFPGRFSGRQFSNSRSEMNVSTLELGDSALYLCASSKGQHNSPLHFGNGTRLTVT.

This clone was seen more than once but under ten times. CDR3 residues: CASSQGGTYNSPLHF. Written as DNA, the CDR3 is TGTGCCAGCAGCCAAGGAGGCACATATAATTCACCCCTCCACTTT. This chain uses TRBV3-1 (or the pseudogene TRBV3-2) with TRBJ1-6; D uncertain. The CDR3 is 15 residues long. CDR1 and CDR2 (germline): LGHDT, YNNKEL (reference sequence). Trimming stripped 1 base from V and 4 bases from J, with 8 bases between.

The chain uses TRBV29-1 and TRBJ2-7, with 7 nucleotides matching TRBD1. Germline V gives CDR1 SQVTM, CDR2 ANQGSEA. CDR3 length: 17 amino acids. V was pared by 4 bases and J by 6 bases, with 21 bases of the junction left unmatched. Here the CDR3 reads CSVGGPGMQVTGAEQYF. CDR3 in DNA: TGCAGCGTTGGTGGTCCAGGAATGCAGGTAACAGGGGCCGAGCAGTACTTC.

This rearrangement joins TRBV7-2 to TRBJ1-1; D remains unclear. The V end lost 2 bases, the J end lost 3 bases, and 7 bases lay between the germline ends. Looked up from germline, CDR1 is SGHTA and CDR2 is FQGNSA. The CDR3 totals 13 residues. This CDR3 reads CASSLLPDTEAFF. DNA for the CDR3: TGTGCCAGCAGCTTACTTCCGGACACTGAAGCTTTCTTT.

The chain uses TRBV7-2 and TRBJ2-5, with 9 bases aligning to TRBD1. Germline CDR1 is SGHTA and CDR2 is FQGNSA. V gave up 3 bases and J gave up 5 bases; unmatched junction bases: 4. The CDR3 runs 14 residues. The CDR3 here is CASSLTGGWETQYF. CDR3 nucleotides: TGTGCCAGCAGCTTGACAGGGGGTTGGGAGACCCAGTACTTC.

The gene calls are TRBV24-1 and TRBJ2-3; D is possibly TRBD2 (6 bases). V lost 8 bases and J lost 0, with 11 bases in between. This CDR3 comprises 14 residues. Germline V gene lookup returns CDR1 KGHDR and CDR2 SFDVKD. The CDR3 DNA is TGTGCCACCACTGCGGGGCTGAGCACAGATACGCAGTATTTT. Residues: CATTAGLSTDTQYF.

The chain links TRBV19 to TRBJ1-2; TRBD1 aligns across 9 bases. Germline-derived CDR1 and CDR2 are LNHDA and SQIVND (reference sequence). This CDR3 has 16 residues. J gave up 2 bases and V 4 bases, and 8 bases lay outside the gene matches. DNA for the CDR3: TGTGCCAGTAGTAACCCCGGACAGGGGTTGAACTATGGCTACACCTTC. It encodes CASSNPGQGLNYGYTF.

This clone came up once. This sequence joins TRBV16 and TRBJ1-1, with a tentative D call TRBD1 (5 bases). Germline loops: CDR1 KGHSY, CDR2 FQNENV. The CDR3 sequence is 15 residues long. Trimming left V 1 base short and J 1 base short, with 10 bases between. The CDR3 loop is CASSQWGEGNTEAFF. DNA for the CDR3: TGTGCCAGCAGCCAATGGGGGGAAGGGAACACTGAAGCTTTCTTT. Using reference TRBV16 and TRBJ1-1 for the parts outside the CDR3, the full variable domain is GEEVAQTPKHLVRGEGQKAKLYCAPIKGHSYVFWYQQVLKNEFKFLISFQNENVFDETGMPKERFSAKCLPNSPCSLEIQATKLEDSAVYFCASSQWGEGNTEAFFGQGTRLTVV.

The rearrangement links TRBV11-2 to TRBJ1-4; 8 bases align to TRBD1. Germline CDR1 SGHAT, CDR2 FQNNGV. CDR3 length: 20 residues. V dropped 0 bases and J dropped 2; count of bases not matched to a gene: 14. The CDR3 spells CASSLDRRKTGGATNEKLFF. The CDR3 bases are TGTGCCAGCAGCTTAGATCGGCGAAAAACAGGGGGAGCGACTAATGAAAAACTGTTTTTT.

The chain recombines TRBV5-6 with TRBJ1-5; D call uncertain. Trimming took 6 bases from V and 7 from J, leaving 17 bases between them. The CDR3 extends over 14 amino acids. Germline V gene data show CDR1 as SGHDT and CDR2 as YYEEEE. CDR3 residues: CASTEWGGGQPQHF. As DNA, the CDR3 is TGTGCCAGCACCGAGTGGGGAGGAGGACAGCCCCAGCATTTT.

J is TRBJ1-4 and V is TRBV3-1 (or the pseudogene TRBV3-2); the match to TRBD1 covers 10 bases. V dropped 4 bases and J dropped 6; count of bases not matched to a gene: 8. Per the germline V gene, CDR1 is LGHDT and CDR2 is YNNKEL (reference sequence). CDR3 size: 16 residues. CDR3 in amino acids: CASSLTPGTGDEKLFF. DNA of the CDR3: TGTGCCAGCAGCCTTACCCCCGGGACAGGGGATGAAAAACTGTTTTTT.

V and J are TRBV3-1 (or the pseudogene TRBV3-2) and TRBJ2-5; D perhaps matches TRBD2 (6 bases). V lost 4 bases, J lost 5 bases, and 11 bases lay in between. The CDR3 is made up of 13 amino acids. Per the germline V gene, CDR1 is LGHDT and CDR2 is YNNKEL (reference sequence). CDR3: CASSLGRKETQYF. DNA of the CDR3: TGTGCCAGCAGCCTAGGGAGGAAGGAGACCCAGTACTTC.

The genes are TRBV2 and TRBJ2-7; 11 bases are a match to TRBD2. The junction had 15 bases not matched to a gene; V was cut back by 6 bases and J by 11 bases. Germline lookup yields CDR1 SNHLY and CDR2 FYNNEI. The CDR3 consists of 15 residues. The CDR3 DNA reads TGTGCCAGCAGGACTCGGGGACTAGCGGTGGGGCAGGAGTACTTC. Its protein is CASRTRGLAVGQEYF.

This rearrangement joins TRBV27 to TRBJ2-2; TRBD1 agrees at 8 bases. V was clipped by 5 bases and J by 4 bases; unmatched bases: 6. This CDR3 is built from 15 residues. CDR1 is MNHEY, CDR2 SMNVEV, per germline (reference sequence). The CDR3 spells CASSPDRVGTGELFF. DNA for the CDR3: TGTGCCAGCAGTCCGGACAGGGTCGGCACCGGGGAGCTGTTTTTT.

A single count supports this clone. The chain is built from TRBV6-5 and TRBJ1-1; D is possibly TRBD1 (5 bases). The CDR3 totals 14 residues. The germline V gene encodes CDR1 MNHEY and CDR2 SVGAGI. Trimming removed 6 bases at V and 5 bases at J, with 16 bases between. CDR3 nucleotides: TGTGCCAGCAGAGACGGGGGGATGGTGACTGAAGCTTTCTTT. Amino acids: CASRDGGMVTEAFF.

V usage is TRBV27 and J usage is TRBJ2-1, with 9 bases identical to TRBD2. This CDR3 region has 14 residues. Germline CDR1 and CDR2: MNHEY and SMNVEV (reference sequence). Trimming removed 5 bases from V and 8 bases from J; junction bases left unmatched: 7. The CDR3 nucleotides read TGTGCCAGCAGTCCTCGACTAGCGGTGCATGAGCAGTTCTTC. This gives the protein CASSPRLAVHEQFF.

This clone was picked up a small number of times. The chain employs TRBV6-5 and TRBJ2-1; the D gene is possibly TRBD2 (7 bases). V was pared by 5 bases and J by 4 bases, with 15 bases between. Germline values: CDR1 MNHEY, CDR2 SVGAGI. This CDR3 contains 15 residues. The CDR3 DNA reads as TGTGCCAGCAGTCCGGGGGGCATCGGATACAATGAGCAGTTCTTC. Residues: CASSPGGIGYNEQFF.

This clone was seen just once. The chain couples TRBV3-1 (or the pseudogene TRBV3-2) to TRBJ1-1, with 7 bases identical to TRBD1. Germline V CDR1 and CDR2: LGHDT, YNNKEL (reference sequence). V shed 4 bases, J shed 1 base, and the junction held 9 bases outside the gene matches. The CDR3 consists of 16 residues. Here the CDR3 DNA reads TGTGCCAGCAGCCCCAGAACGGGACAGAGGAACACTGAAGCTTTCTTT. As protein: CASSPRTGQRNTEAFF.

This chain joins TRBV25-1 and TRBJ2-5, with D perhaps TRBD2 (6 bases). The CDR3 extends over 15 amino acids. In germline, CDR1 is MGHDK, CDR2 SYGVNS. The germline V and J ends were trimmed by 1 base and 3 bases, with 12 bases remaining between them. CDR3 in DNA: TGTGCCAGCAGTGAATTGGCGGAGGGAAAAGAGACCCAGTACTTC. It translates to CASSELAEGKETQYF.

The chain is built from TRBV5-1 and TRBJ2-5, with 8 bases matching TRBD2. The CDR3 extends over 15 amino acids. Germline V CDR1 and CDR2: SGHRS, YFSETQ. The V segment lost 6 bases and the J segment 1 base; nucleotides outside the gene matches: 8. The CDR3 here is CASTGGRGVQETQYF. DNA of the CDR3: TGCGCCAGCACGGGAGGGCGGGGGGTCCAAGAGACCCAGTACTTC.